This TCR beta chain is from a study of T cell changes during pregnancy in multiple sclerosis. The germline V gene has CDR1 SGDLS and CDR2 YYNGEE. The CDR3 has 15 residues. Trimming removed 4 bases at V and 2 bases at J, with 15 bases between. The repertoire was sequenced with immunoSEQ multiplex PCR; TCRdb's copy has only in-frame clones and lacks some. The data show about 27,000 clones, approximately 92% seen once. This chain joins TRBV9 and TRBJ2-5; D is perhaps TRBD2 (6 bases). Sample: CD8+ T cells from peripheral blood mononuclear cells, taken in the second trimester of pregnancy. This receptor was taken from a female donor with multiple sclerosis, enrolled in a pregnancy study. CDR3 residues: CASSTGDFSQETQYF. CDR3 nucleotide sequence: TGTGCCAGCAGCACCGGGGACTTTTCTCAAGAGACCCAGTACTTC.